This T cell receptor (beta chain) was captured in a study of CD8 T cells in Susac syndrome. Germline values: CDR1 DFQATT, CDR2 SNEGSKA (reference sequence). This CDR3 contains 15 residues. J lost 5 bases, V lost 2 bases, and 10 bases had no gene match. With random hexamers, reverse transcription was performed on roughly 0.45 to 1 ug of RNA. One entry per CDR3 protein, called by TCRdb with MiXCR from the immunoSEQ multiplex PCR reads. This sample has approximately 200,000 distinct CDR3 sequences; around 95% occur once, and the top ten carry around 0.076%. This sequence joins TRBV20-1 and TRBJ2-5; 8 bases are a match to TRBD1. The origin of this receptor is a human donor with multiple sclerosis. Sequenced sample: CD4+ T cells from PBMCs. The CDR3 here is CSARSGRGRGETQYF. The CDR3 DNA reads TGCAGTGCTAGATCTGGCAGGGGGCGCGGGGAGACCCAGTACTTC.